Reported below is one TCR beta chain. Its antigen is unidentified. This sample stems from a study of OX40 agonist ivuxolimab in advanced cancers. Overall study context: Ivuxolimab was delivered to patients intravenously every 2 weeks at doses spanning 0.01 to 10 mg/kg.

The assay was immunoSEQ multiplex PCR, and TCRdb's table has in-frame clones only and misses some. The sample records over 25,000 clones, 86% being singletons. Trimming took off 3 bases at V and 2 bases at J, with 9 bases between the two ends. This CDR3 contains 14 residues. CDR1 MNHNS and CDR2 SASEGT come from the germline V gene. Study outcomes and limitations: Those patients achieving a partial response at 0.1-3.0 mg/kg showed among the lowest clonal expansion.

This chain links TRBV6-1 with TRBJ2-3, with D unresolved. The receptor's source is an adult with an advanced solid tumor such as melanoma, head and neck, liver or kidney cancer. Sequencing was performed on CD4+ or CD8+ T cells sorted from blood, taken in a trial of the OX40 agonist ivuxolimab. Written as DNA, the CDR3 is TGTGCCAGCAGTGAGGCCATCGCCACAGATACGCAGTATTTT. This codes for CASSEAIATDTQYF.